The 24 T cell receptor beta chains given below trace back to one sample, sequenced in a study of T-cell memory formation after mild COVID-19 (dated by TCRdb to the early 2020s). The library was made by 5' RACE. The reads were generated on an Illumina NovaSeq 6000. TCRdb cleaned the public reads at Q25 with fastp, built clones with MiXCR and kept in-frame beta chains. Identical CDR3 protein sequences are pooled into one entry, listed with their most common genes and DNA. The sample contains 27,000 or so distinct CDR3 sequences, just under 7.5% of them found a single time. The top ten constitute 13% to 15% of the sample. The sample was PBMCs or a T cell subset sorted from them (not recorded which). These TCRs come from an adult woman who had mild COVID-19 (a few samples of this study predate the infection). The sample titles of this study are shuffled in the database, so cell type and time point are left out; the donor was told from shared clones.

This clonotype is termed medium-sized. J is TRBJ2-2 and V is TRBV5-5, with 9 positions matching TRBD1. The CDR3 consists of 16 residues. Per the germline V gene, CDR1 is SGHKS and CDR2 is YYEKEE (reference sequence). After removal of 3 bases from V and 1 base from J, the junction contained 4 bases not matched to a gene. CDR3 nucleotide sequence: TGTGCCAGCAGCTGGACAGGGGCCATGAACACCGGGGAGCTGTTTTTT. Protein: CASSWTGAMNTGELFF.

This clonotype was seen many times. The chain is built from TRBV29-1 and TRBJ2-7; D may be TRBD1 (5 bases). CDR1 is SQVTM and CDR2 is ANQGSEA in the germline V gene. The CDR3 is 11 amino acids. Trimming took off 3 bases at V and 3 bases at J, with 6 bases between the two ends. CDR3 loop: CSVDRDYEQYF. Here the CDR3 DNA reads TGCAGCGTTGACAGGGACTACGAGCAGTACTTC.

This clonotype was counted at least ten times. The chain combines TRBV29-1 with TRBJ1-1; 7 positions agree with TRBD1. CDR1 and CDR2 (germline): SQVTM, ANQGSEA. The CDR3 covers 15 residues. Germline trimming cut 4 bases from V and 1 base from J; bases unmatched to any gene: 9. In nucleotides, the CDR3 is TGCAGCGTTGGCCGAACAGGGGCCGGGAACACTGAAGCTTTCTTT. It encodes CSVGRTGAGNTEAFF.

The CDR3 spells CASSLGSGRDNEQFF. In nucleotides, the CDR3 is TGTGCCAGCAGTTTGGGGAGCGGGAGAGACAATGAGCAGTTCTTC. The chain couples TRBV12-3 or TRBV12-4 to TRBJ2-1; 8 bases agree with TRBD2. V shed 3 bases and J 5 bases; nucleotides not matched to a gene: 6. The CDR3 extends over 15 amino acids.

The CDR3 nucleotides read TGTGCCAGCAGGAGGGACAGGGGGCCCTACGAGCAGTACTTC. It translates to CASRRDRGPYEQYF. The chain is built from TRBV27 and TRBJ2-7; TRBD1 agrees at 12 bases. There are 14 residues in the CDR3. V trimming: 6 bases; J trimming: 2 bases; junction bases outside the gene matches: 2. Germline lookup yields CDR1 MNHEY and CDR2 SMNVEV (reference sequence).

This clonotype was counted many times. The chain uses TRBV20-1 and TRBJ1-1; the match to TRBD1 covers 9 bases. Germline assignment: CDR1 DFQATT and CDR2 SNEGSKA (reference sequence). This CDR3 has 14 amino acids. V lost 5 bases to trimming and J lost 7 bases; unmatched junction nucleotides: 11. This CDR3 is CSAGRPGQGREAFF. CDR3 in DNA: TGCAGTGCTGGAAGACCGGGACAGGGCCGTGAAGCTTTCTTT.

This clonotype came up many times. The rearrangement links TRBV18 to TRBJ1-5; D is possibly TRBD1 (5 bases). The CDR3 consists of 13 residues. Deletions cut 6 bases from V and 2 bases from J, with 8 bases between. The V gene's germline CDR1 is KGHSH and CDR2 LQKENI. The DNA of the CDR3 is TGTGCCAGCTCCTCGGGGGGCAATCAGCCCCAGCATTTT. Its translation is CASSSGGNQPQHF.

The rearrangement joins TRBV12-5 to TRBJ2-2, with 7 positions matching TRBD1. The V segment lost 3 bases and the J segment 3 bases; nucleotides outside the gene matches: 7. From germline, CDR1 is LGHNT and CDR2 FRNRAP. The CDR3 covers 16 residues. In nucleotides, the CDR3 is TGTGCTAGTGGTTTCACGACAGGGTTGGACACCGGGGAGCTGTTTTTT. Encoded protein: CASGFTTGLDTGELFF. The full variable domain, its missing parts supplied by reference TRBV12-5 and TRBJ2-2, is DARVTQTPRHKVTEMGQEVTMRCQPILGHNTVFWYRQTMMQGLELLAYFRNRAPLDDSGMPKDRFSAEMPDATLATLKIQPSEPRDSAVYFCASGFTTGLDTGELFFGEGSRLTVL.

The table lists this clonotype with many counts. At one end, the junction sequence differs from germline, possibly due to a read error. The chain uses TRBV3-1 and TRBJ2-2, with a tentative D call TRBD1 (6 bases). Germline CDR1 LGHDT, CDR2 YNNKEL (reference sequence). This CDR3 contains 16 residues. The CDR3 protein is CASTQKTGPNTGELFF. Here the CDR3 DNA reads TGTGCCAGCACCCAAAAGACAGGACCAAACACCGGGGAGCTGTTTTTT.

This clonotype was counted at least ten times. The V call is TRBV6-5, the J call TRBJ1-3; D call uncertain. The CDR3 extends over 13 amino acids. Germline-derived CDR1 and CDR2 are MNHEY and SVGAGI. V shed 5 bases and J shed 2 bases, with 7 bases lying between them. The CDR3 region is CASSEQTGNTIYF. The CDR3 coding sequence is TGTGCCAGCAGTGAACAGACTGGAAACACCATATATTTT.

In this sample, this clonotype turned up many times. The gene calls are TRBV5-1 and TRBJ1-1, with a tentative D call TRBD1 (5 bases). This CDR3 is built from 15 residues. The V end was cut by 4 bases, the J end by 4 bases, with 17 bases between. CDR1 is SGHRS, CDR2 YFSETQ, per germline. DNA of the CDR3: TGCGCCAGCAGCCCCCCCCTGGGGCAGGGCACTGAAGCTTTCTTT. Protein: CASSPPLGQGTEAFF.

This clonotype has more than one count but fewer than ten. This chain connects TRBV11-2 to TRBJ2-6; 7 bases map to TRBD1. The V segment lost 5 bases and the J segment 0 bases; nucleotides outside the gene matches: 22. Germline CDR1 SGHAT, CDR2 FQNNGV. The CDR3 has 22 amino acids. CDR3 nucleotide sequence: TGTGCCAGCAGCCTAGGAATGTACCGGGACAGAAGAGGCTCCTCTGGGGCCAACGTCCTGACTTTC. It encodes CASSLGMYRDRRGSSGANVLTF.

The CDR3, as DNA: TGCAGCACCTCCCGGCAGGGTGCAGATACGCAGTATTTT. It codes for CSTSRQGADTQYF. The chain uses TRBV29-1 and TRBJ2-3; weak D call: TRBD1 (5 bases). V gave up 8 bases and J gave up 4 bases, with 16 bases separating them. There are 13 residues in the CDR3. Germline V gene data show CDR1 as SQVTM and CDR2 as ANQGSEA.

This clonotype was counted many times. The CDR3, as DNA: TGTGCCAGTGGGGGGACGGCTAATCAGCCCCAGCATTTT. Amino acids: CASGGTANQPQHF. This chain uses TRBV6-1 with TRBJ1-5; D is possibly TRBD1 (5 bases). Trimming took 9 bases from V and 4 from J, leaving 13 bases between them. The CDR3 is made up of 13 amino acids. The germline V gene encodes CDR1 MNHNS and CDR2 SASEGT.

This clonotype occurred many times. The gene calls are TRBV7-3 and TRBJ1-6; D remains unclear. Germline values: CDR1 SGHTA, CDR2 FQGTGA. V lost 3 bases, J lost 7 bases, and 7 bases lay in between. The CDR3 extends over 13 amino acids. The CDR3 coding sequence is TGTGCCAGCAGCTTCCGTTCCAATTCACCCCTCCACTTT. Amino acids: CASSFRSNSPLHF.

On this clonotype itself: A read error is possible here, since a much larger clone lies one base away. This rearrangement joins TRBV6-2 or TRBV6-3 to TRBJ2-2; D may be TRBD1 (5 bases). The germline V gene encodes CDR1 MNHEY and CDR2 SVGEGT. The CDR3 extends over 17 amino acids. The CDR3 DNA reads TGTGCCAGCAGTTCACCCCTGGGGCTTCTGAACAACGGGGAGCTGTTTTTT. Protein: CASSSPLGLLNNGELFF.

There are many counts of this clonotype. This chain uses TRBV19 with TRBJ1-2, with 8 bases that match TRBD1. The junction had 11 bases not matched to a gene; V was cut back by 5 bases and J by 0 bases. Germline CDR1 reads LNHDA; CDR2 reads SQIVND (reference sequence). This CDR3 comprises 17 residues. The CDR3 protein is CASSGPGGAGANYGYTF. CDR3 nucleotides: TGTGCCAGTAGTGGACCAGGGGGCGCAGGAGCTAACTATGGCTACACCTTC.

This clonotype was seen many times. The rearrangement uses TRBV24-1 and TRBJ2-1; 9 bases are shared with TRBD2. The CDR3 has 18 residues. Germline assignment: CDR1 KGHDR and CDR2 SFDVKD. The V segment lost 3 bases and the J segment 0 bases; nucleotides outside the gene matches: 8. The CDR3 loop is CATSDPAGGLSSYNEQFF. CDR3 in DNA: TGTGCCACCAGTGATCCCGCGGGGGGGTTAAGCTCCTACAATGAGCAGTTCTTC.

This sequence joins TRBV27 and TRBJ2-7, with TRBD1 matching 8 bases. The V and J ends lost 6 bases and 6 bases, in that order; junction bases with no gene match: 16. The CDR3 contains 16 residues. Looked up from germline, CDR1 is MNHEY and CDR2 is SMNVEV (reference sequence). CDR3 DNA: TGTGCCAGCAGCCCCCTTACAGGGGGATGGGGTAGCGAGCAGTACTTC. It translates to CASSPLTGGWGSEQYF.

This clonotype came up a few times. J is TRBJ2-3 and V is TRBV6-4; 9 nucleotides align to TRBD2. Trimming took 0 bases from V and 3 from J; bases not matched to a gene: 1. Germline values: CDR1 MRHNA, CDR2 SNTAGT. The CDR3 consists of 15 residues. Written as DNA, the CDR3 is TGTGCCAGCAGTGACTCTAGCGGGGGTACAGATACGCAGTATTTT. It is translated as CASSDSSGGTDTQYF.

This clonotype has at least ten counts. The J gene is TRBJ2-2, the V gene TRBV6-4; D may be TRBD1 (5 bases). The V and J ends lost 5 bases and 1 base respectively, with 5 bases between them. The CDR3 covers 13 residues. Looked up from germline, CDR1 is MRHNA and CDR2 is SNTAGT. CDR3 region: CASSTGNTGELFF. Here the CDR3 DNA reads TGTGCCAGCAGTACAGGGAACACCGGGGAGCTGTTTTTT.

This clonotype has ten or more counts. In nucleotides, the CDR3 is TGCGCCAGCAGCCCCGGCGGACAGGGGGGGGCCTACGAGCAGTACTTC. Translation: CASSPGGQGGAYEQYF. V is TRBV5-1 and J is TRBJ2-7; 10 bases align to TRBD1. The CDR3 sequence is 16 residues long. CDR1 is SGHRS, CDR2 YFSETQ, per germline. Germline trimming cut 4 bases from V and 2 bases from J; bases unmatched to any gene: 9.

This clonotype was seen more than once but under ten times. The V call is TRBV3-1, the J call TRBJ2-4; TRBD2 matches 8 bases. Germline V gives CDR1 LGHDT, CDR2 YNNKEL (reference sequence). This CDR3 has 15 amino acids. Germline trimming cut 0 bases from V and 7 bases from J; bases unmatched to any gene: 5. CDR3 nucleotides: TGTGCCAGCAGCCAAGATCCGCGGGGGGCGAACATTCAGTACTTC. It yields the protein CASSQDPRGANIQYF.

The table lists this clonotype with many counts. The chain combines TRBV20-1 with TRBJ2-7; 9 nucleotides match TRBD1. This CDR3 is 13 amino acids long. After removal of 6 bases from V and 3 bases from J, the junction contained 6 bases not matched to a gene. CDR1 is DFQATT, CDR2 SNEGSKA, per germline (reference sequence). The CDR3 coding sequence is TGCAGTGCCCGGACAGGGGAGTTCTACGAGCAGTACTTC. Translating gives CSARTGEFYEQYF.